This T cell receptor beta chain was obtained from a study of blood T cell repertoires in COVID-19. The method was immunoSEQ multiplex PCR; TCRdb's version includes in-frame clones alone and lacks a portion of them. The sample has over 200,000 clones, 87% seen once; the top ten hold more than 10%. The germline V and J ends were trimmed by 1 base and 5 bases, with 20 bases remaining between them. The germline V gene encodes CDR1 MGHRA and CDR2 YSYEKL. CDR3 length equals 17 residues. Sequencing used PBMCs or T cells enriched from blood (not recorded which). The source is a man in his thirties or forties who had recovered from COVID-19. The chain combines TRBV4-1 with TRBJ2-5, with a possible D match to TRBD2 (6 bases). CDR3 amino acids: CASSQVNYGGAEETQYF. CDR3 DNA sequence: TGCGCCAGCAGCCAAGTTAATTACGGGGGAGCGGAGGAGACCCAGTACTTC.